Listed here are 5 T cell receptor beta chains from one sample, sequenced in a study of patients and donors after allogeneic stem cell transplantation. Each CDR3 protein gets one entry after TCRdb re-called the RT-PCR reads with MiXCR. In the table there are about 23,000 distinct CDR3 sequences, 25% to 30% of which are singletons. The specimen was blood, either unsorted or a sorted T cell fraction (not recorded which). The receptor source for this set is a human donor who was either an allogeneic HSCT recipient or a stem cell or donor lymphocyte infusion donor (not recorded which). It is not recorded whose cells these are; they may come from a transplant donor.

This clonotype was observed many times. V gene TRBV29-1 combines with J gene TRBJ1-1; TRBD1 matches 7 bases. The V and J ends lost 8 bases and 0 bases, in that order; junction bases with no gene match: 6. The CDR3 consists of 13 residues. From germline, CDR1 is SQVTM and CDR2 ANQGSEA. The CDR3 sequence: CSCRQGLNTEAFF. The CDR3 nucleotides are TGCAGCTGCCGACAGGGCTTGAACACTGAAGCTTTCTTT. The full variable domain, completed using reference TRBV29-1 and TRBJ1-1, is SAVISQKPSRDICQRGTSLTIQCQVDSQVTMMFWYRQQPGQSLTLIATANQGSEATYESGFVIDKFPISRPNLTFSTLTVSNMSPEDSSIYLCSCRQGLNTEAFFGQGTRLTVV.

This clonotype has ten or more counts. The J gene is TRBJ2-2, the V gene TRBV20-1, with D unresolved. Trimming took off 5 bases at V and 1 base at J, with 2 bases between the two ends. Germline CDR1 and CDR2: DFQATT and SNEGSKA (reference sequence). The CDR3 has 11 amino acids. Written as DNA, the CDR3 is TGCAGTGCTCAGAACACCGGGGAGCTGTTTTTT. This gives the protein CSAQNTGELFF.

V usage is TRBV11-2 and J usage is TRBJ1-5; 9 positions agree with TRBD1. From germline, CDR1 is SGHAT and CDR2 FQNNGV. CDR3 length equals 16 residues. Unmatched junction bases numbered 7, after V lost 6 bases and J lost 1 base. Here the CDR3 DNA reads TGTGCCAGCAGTCCTACAGGGGGCCGGAGCAATCAGCCCCAGCATTTT. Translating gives CASSPTGGRSNQPQHF.

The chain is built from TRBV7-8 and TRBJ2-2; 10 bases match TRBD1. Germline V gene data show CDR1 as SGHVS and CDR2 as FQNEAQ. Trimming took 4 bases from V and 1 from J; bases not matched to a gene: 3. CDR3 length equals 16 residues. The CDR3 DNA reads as TGTGCCAGCAGCTCTCGGACAGGGGGGAACACCGGGGAGCTGTTTTTT. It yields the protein CASSSRTGGNTGELFF.

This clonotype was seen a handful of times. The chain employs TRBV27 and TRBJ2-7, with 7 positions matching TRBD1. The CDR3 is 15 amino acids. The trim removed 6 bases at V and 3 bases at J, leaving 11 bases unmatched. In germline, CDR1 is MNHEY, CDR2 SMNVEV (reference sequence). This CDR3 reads CASRPTGWTFYEQYF. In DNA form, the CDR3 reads TGTGCCAGCAGACCGACAGGGTGGACATTCTACGAGCAGTACTTC.